These T cell receptor beta chains were read from a single sample in a study of T cell responses to AZD1222 COVID-19 vaccine. The assay was immunoSEQ multiplex PCR, and TCRdb's table has in-frame clones only and misses some. The sample gives 120,000 or so clones, 87% of which show up once; around 3.2% is in the top ten. The sequencing used peripheral blood, collected on day 0 of AZD1222 vaccination. These receptors were obtained from an adult in good health. CDR3s include the opening cysteine and the closing phenylalanine or tryptophan. Fields, in order: J gene, D gene, clone size, V gene, CDR3 protein, CDR3 DNA. A D gene is named only where the DNA matches it firmly. The size field is filled for only some rows; it gives once, few, many or a size class.

TRBJ2-7	.	.	TRBV21-1	CASSKFLNNSGTDFSYEQYF	TGTGCCAGCAGCAAATTCCTGAATAACTCCGGGACGGACTTCTCCTACGAGCAGTACTTC
TRBJ2-1	.	.	TRBV21-1	CASSKALDRASYNEQFF	TGTGCCAGCAGCAAAGCGTTGGACAGGGCTTCCTACAATGAGCAGTTCTTC
TRBJ1-6	.	once	TRBV9	CASSAGVTENSPLHF	TGTGCCAGCAGCGCGGGGGTGACAGAGAATTCACCCCTCCACTTT
TRBJ1-3	.	.	TRBV5-4	CASSLGDTSSGNTIYF	TGTGCCAGCAGCTTGGGTGACACTTCCTCTGGAAACACCATATATTTT
TRBJ2-2	.	.	TRBV6-5	CAIRSGYPITGELFF	TGTGCCATCCGAAGTGGTTACCCCATCACCGGGGAGCTGTTTTTT
TRBJ2-1	.	.	TRBV2	CASSDAGQTNNEQFF	TGTGCCAGCAGTGACGCGGGCCAGACAAACAATGAGCAGTTCTTC
TRBJ2-5	.	.	TRBV6-2/TRBV6-3	CASSYWGLDQETQYF	TGTGCCAGCAGTTACTGGGGCCTAGACCAAGAGACCCAGTACTTC
TRBJ1-2	.	.	TRBV7-2	CASSFYPGDGYTF	TGTGCCAGCAGCTTTTATCCAGGTGATGGCTACACCTTC
TRBJ1-5	.	.	TRBV27	CASSKTGGNQPQHF	TGTGCCAGCAGTAAGACAGGAGGGAATCAGCCCCAGCATTTT
TRBJ2-1	TRBD1	.	TRBV7-6	CASSLRQGAWNEQFF	TGTGCCAGCAGCCTCCGACAGGGGGCGTGGAATGAGCAGTTCTTC
TRBJ1-2	.	.	TRBV27	CASSLSRAVGGYTF	TGTGCCAGCAGTCTCAGCCGGGCCGTGGGCGGCTACACCTTC
TRBJ1-5	TRBD1	.	TRBV12-5	CANHGETGHTYSNQPQHF	TGTGCGAATCATGGCGAGACAGGGCACACTTATAGCAATCAGCCCCAGCATTTT
TRBJ1-1	.	.	TRBV28	CASSLGAGTTEAFF	TGTGCCAGCAGTTTGGGGGCGGGAACCACTGAAGCTTTCTTT
TRBJ1-3	.	.	TRBV7-2	CASSFPGHVGNTIYF	TGTGCCAGCAGCTTTCCAGGCCATGTGGGAAACACCATATATTTT
TRBJ1-5	.	.	TRBV29-1	CSVEAGTNQPQHF	TGCAGCGTTGAGGCGGGGACTAATCAGCCCCAGCATTTT
TRBJ2-1	.	.	TRBV28	CASRGFSFNEQFF	TGTGCCAGCAGGGGATTTTCTTTCAATGAGCAGTTCTTC
TRBJ1-2	.	.	TRBV28	CASSPVRNYGYTF	TGTGCCAGCAGTCCGGTTCGGAACTATGGCTACACCTTC
TRBJ2-2	.	.	TRBV18	CASSGREWRGTGELFF	TGTGCCAGCTCAGGGCGGGAATGGCGCGGCACCGGGGAGCTGTTTTTT
TRBJ2-3	.	once	TRBV20-1	CSASTRQTDTQYF	TGCAGTGCTAGTACTAGACAGACAGATACGCAGTATTTT
TRBJ2-7	.	.	TRBV5-4	CASSFPLATSSYEQYF	TGTGCCAGCAGCTTTCCCCTAGCGACCAGCTCCTACGAGCAGTACTTC
TRBJ2-5	TRBD2	.	TRBV9	CASSVTLAGGQETQYF	TGTGCCAGCAGCGTAACACTAGCGGGGGGCCAAGAGACCCAGTACTTC
TRBJ1-1	.	.	TRBV6-5	CASVPWNTEAFF	TGTGCGTCGGTACCTTGGAACACTGAAGCTTTCTTT
TRBJ1-5	TRBD1	.	TRBV28	CASSTGDQPQHF	TGTGCCAGCAGTACAGGGGATCAGCCCCAGCATTTT
TRBJ2-7	.	.	TRBV19	CASRAGQGYSEQYF	TGTGCCAGTAGAGCGGGGCAGGGGTACTCCGAGCAGTACTTC
TRBJ1-3	TRBD1	.	TRBV7-2	CASSIRTGAGNTIYF	TGTGCCAGCAGCATCCGGACAGGGGCTGGAAACACCATATATTTT
TRBJ2-5	.	once	TRBV18	CASSPRLERVTTQYF	TGTGCCAGCTCACCAAGGCTTGAGCGGGTAACGACCCAGTACTTC
TRBJ2-7	.	.	TRBV29-1	CSARGLGDEQYF	TGCAGCGCCCGAGGCCTAGGGGACGAGCAGTACTTC
TRBJ1-1	.	.	TRBV29-1	CSARRGGQNTEAFF	TGCAGCGCTCGTAGGGGGGGTCAGAACACTGAAGCTTTCTTT
TRBJ1-5	.	.	TRBV6-1	CASSEWVGSNQPQHF	TGTGCCAGCAGTGAGTGGGTAGGAAGCAATCAGCCCCAGCATTTT
TRBJ2-5	.	.	TRBV18	CASSPASEETQYF	TGTGCCAGCTCACCAGCCTCAGAAGAAACCCAGTACTTC
TRBJ1-2	TRBD1	.	TRBV6-5	CASSYAGQGDYGYTF	TGTGCCAGCAGTTACGCGGGACAGGGGGACTATGGCTACACCTTC
TRBJ2-1	.	.	TRBV11-2	CASSLRALEGEQFF	TGTGCCAGCAGCTTAAGGGCTCTAGAAGGTGAGCAGTTCTTC
TRBJ2-5	TRBD2	.	TRBV5-1	CASSWTGGAETQYF	TGCGCCAGCAGCTGGACGGGAGGGGCGGAGACCCAGTACTTC
TRBJ2-5	TRBD1	.	TRBV28	CASRLTGGETQYF	TGTGCCAGCAGGTTGACAGGGGGGGAGACCCAGTACTTC
TRBJ1-5	TRBD1	.	TRBV7-8	CASSLEMTQGALGGNQPQHF	TGTGCCAGCAGCTTAGAGATGACCCAGGGGGCCCTAGGAGGCAATCAGCCCCAGCATTTT
TRBJ2-7	.	.	TRBV19	CASSHAGLEQYF	TGTGCCAGTAGCCATGCAGGGCTCGAGCAGTACTTC
TRBJ2-1	.	.	TRBV18	CASSPATVYNEQFF	TGTGCCAGCTCCCCCGCGACAGTTTACAATGAGCAGTTCTTC
TRBJ2-1	.	.	TRBV7-3	CASSLSNYNEQFF	TGTGCCAGCAGCTTATCCAATTACAATGAGCAGTTCTTC
TRBJ1-1	.	.	TRBV3-1/TRBV3-2	CASSRGQGSTEAFF	TGTGCCAGCAGCCGGGGGCAGGGGTCCACTGAAGCTTTCTTT
TRBJ1-5	TRBD1	.	TRBV30	CAWRMGQPNQPQHF	TGTGCCTGGAGGATGGGACAGCCTAATCAGCCCCAGCATTTT
TRBJ1-1	TRBD1	.	TRBV18	CASSPLLDREAFF	TGTGCCAGCTCACCACTTTTGGACAGGGAGGCTTTCTTT
TRBJ1-3	.	.	TRBV19	CASSEGIFSGNTIYF	TGTGCCAGTAGCGAAGGGATATTCTCTGGAAACACCATATATTTT
TRBJ2-3	TRBD2	.	TRBV18	CASSPSGRPTDTQYF	TGTGCCAGCTCACCTAGCGGGAGACCCACAGATACGCAGTATTTT
TRBJ1-4	.	.	TRBV7-2	CASAGYWGEKLFF	TGTGCCAGCGCAGGATACTGGGGTGAAAAACTGTTTTTT
TRBJ2-7	.	.	TRBV27	CASGRGGGEDEQYF	TGTGCCAGCGGGCGAGGGGGGGGAGAGGACGAGCAGTACTTC